Presented here are 5 T cell receptor beta chains from one specimen sequenced in a study of T-cell memory formation after mild COVID-19. TCRdb used MiXCR to reprocess the 5' RACE reads, holding one entry per CDR3 protein. The table records hundreds of thousands of distinct CDR3 sequences, approximately 21% of them present only once. The sample was PBMCs or a T cell subset sorted from them (not recorded which). The source of these receptors is an adult woman who had mild COVID-19 (a few samples of this study predate the infection). Cell type and time point are not known.

This clonotype has a handful of counts. This rearrangement joins TRBV6-2 or TRBV6-3 to TRBJ2-3; 9 bases agree with TRBD2. Trimming cost V 6 bases and J 6 bases; bases outside gene matches: 10. The CDR3 consists of 15 residues. Germline loops: CDR1 MNHEY, CDR2 SVGEGT. CDR3 protein: CASRIRGGAGDTQYF. CDR3 DNA sequence: TGTGCCAGCAGAATCCGCGGGGGGGCCGGGGATACGCAGTATTTT.

The CDR3 is CASSPLVPGNAYEQYF. The CDR3 DNA reads as TGTGCCAGCAGCCCCCTCGTCCCGGGGAATGCCTACGAGCAGTACTTC. The V gene is TRBV3-1, the J gene TRBJ2-7, with D perhaps matching TRBD2 (5 bases). The length of the CDR3 is 16 residues. Germline V CDR1 and CDR2: LGHDT, YNNKEL (reference sequence). With 4 bases removed from V and 2 bases from J, the gap between germline ends came to 18 bases.

This clonotype was counted only a few times. This sequence joins TRBV15 and TRBJ1-1; the match to TRBD1 covers 7 bases. V trimming: 2 bases; J trimming: 8 bases; junction bases outside the gene matches: 5. The length of the CDR3 is 13 residues. Per germline, CDR1 LNHNV and CDR2 YYDKDF (reference sequence). The CDR3 bases are TGTGCCACCAGCAGAACCGACAGGGCGGAAGCTTTCTTT. This gives the protein CATSRTDRAEAFF.

This clonotype was counted a few times. V gene TRBV5-6 combines with J gene TRBJ2-7, with a tentative D call TRBD2 (6 bases). This CDR3 spans 14 amino acids. V lost 3 bases, J lost 2 bases, and 12 bases lay in between. The germline CDR1 and CDR2 sequences are SGHDT and YYEEEE. The CDR3 coding sequence is TGTGCCAGCAGCTGGGGGGACGTAGCCTACGAGCAGTACTTC. Translation gives CASSWGDVAYEQYF.

This sequence joins TRBV7-6 and TRBJ2-7, with 8 bases fitting TRBD2. With V trimmed by 0 bases and J by 6 bases, 4 bases remained unmatched. The germline V gene encodes CDR1 SGHVS and CDR2 FNYEAQ. The CDR3 is 14 amino acids. The CDR3, as DNA: TGTGCCAGCAGCTTAGCGTCGGGGGGGCCCGAGCAGTACTTC. The encoded protein is CASSLASGGPEQYF.